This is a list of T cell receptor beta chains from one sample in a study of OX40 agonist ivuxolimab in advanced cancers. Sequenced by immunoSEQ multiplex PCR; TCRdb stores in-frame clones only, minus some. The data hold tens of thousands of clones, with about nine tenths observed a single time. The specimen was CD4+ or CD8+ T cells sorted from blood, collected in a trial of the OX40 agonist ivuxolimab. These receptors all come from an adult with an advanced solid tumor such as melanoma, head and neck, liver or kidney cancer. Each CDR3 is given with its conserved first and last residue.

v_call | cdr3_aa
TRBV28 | CASHTYNEQFF
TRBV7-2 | CASSQNGHLQETQYF
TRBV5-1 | CASSLAQGMNTEAFF
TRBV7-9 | CASSLSRNGQYF
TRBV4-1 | CASSQGNGPLGNEQFF
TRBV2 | CASSGQGASRDSGNTIYF
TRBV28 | CASSRGLNYEQYF
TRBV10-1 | CASSDRGRAGDTQYF
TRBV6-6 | CAKDLRGTEAFF
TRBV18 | CASSPPSQDYEQYF
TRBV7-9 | CASSPAGGIQYF
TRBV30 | CAWSPQGDTQYF
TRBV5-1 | CASSGTGDGNEQFF
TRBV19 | CASSSPTGANVLTF
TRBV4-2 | CASRVEASTDTQYF
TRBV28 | CASSAPSLAGSSYEQYF
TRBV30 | CAWGQGNTEAFF
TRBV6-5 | CASSYSVPYNEQFF
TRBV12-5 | CASLGGETQYF
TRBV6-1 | CASSEARANTGELFF
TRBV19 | CASSTPQETQYF
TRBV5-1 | CASSLGSGGSTDTQYF
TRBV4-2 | CASSQGPLASADTQYF
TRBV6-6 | CASSYGTGGAGYTF
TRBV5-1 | CASSLFGASTDTQYF
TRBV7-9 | CASSPGGLGGSYEQYF
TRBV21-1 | CASSKARTSGREPYNEQFF
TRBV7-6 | CASSLVAGSDKLLF
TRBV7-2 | CASSSDFGSDEQFF
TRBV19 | CASIRWQSLTYEQYF
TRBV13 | CASSHKQLGGWSYEQYF
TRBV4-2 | CASRSGEGRAKNIQYF
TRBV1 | CTSSPLLAGGPNRLEQYF
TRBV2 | CASNTLAGRYNEQFF
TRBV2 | CASNADRENEQYF
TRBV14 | CASSPGTSTDTQYF
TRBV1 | CTSSQDRPVAGGGNEQFF
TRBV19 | CASRRTGPYGYTF
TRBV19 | CASSPNNYGYTF